This T cell receptor (beta chain) was documented in a study of technical replicates of blood from a handful of donors. CDR1 and CDR2 (germline): MNHEY, SMNVEV (reference sequence). Germline trimming cut 2 bases from V and 6 bases from J; bases unmatched to any gene: 5. This CDR3 has 15 residues. Sequencing was performed with immunoSEQ multiplex PCR; in TCRdb, only in-frame clones are kept and a portion is missing. The repertoire holds about 44,000 clones, with 90% to 97% as singletons. Sequencing was carried out using T cells isolated from PBMCs. The sequence was obtained from a human donor in good health. This chain joins TRBV27 and TRBJ2-1; 9 bases map to TRBD2. CDR3 sequence: CASSLISGRTNEQFF. In nucleotides, the CDR3 is TGTGCCAGCAGTTTAATCAGCGGGAGGACCAATGAGCAGTTCTTC.